Listed below are T cell receptor beta chains from one sample, sequenced in a study of metastatic and nonmetastatic thyroid tumors. TCRdb reassembled clones from the PCR reads with MiXCR. The sample carries 55,000 to 75,000 clones, roughly 18% recorded once. Sequenced input: blood. The receptors derive from a female donor with papillary thyroid cancer or a benign thyroid nodule (not recorded which). Some clones in this sample may be carry-over from other donors' samples. Each CDR3 is given with its conserved first and last residue. A D gene is named only where the DNA matches it firmly. Where a row states a size, it is once, few, many or the class of an expanded clone; other rows omit it.

J gene	clone size	V gene	D gene	CDR3 DNA	CDR3 protein
TRBJ1-6	many	TRBV5-1	TRBD1	TGCGTCAGCAGCTTAGGGACAGCTAATTCACCCCTCCACTTT	CVSSLGTANSPLHF
TRBJ2-1	many	TRBV6-1	NA	TGTGCCAGCAGACCCCAGGCGTACAATGAGCAGTTCTTC	CASRPQAYNEQFF
TRBJ2-7	many	TRBV11-2	TRBD2	TGTGCCAGCAGCTTAGATAATAGTCTAGCGGGAGTGTCCGAGCAGTACTTC	CASSLDNSLAGVSEQYF
TRBJ1-5	NA	TRBV24-1	TRBD1	TGTGCCACCAGTGACCCCAGTGGGCGGAGACAGGGGCGAAGCAATCAGCCCCAGCATTTT	CATSDPSGRRQGRSNQPQHF
TRBJ2-6	NA	TRBV20-1	NA	TGCAGTGCTAGTGCAGGAACAAATGGGGCCAACGTCCTGACTTTC	CSASAGTNGANVLTF
TRBJ2-3	NA	TRBV5-1	TRBD2	TGCGCCAGCAGCTTGGGGCTAGCGGACTCCACAGATACGCAGTATTTT	CASSLGLADSTDTQYF
TRBJ2-1	many	TRBV7-8	TRBD2	TGTGCCAGCAGCTCCTCTCTAGCGGGAGTCCCCAATGAGCAGTTCTTC	CASSSSLAGVPNEQFF
TRBJ2-1	many	TRBV11-1	TRBD2	TGTGCCAGCAGCCCGCGGGGAGGTAGCGGGGGGATCTACAATGAGCAGTTCTTC	CASSPRGGSGGIYNEQFF
TRBJ1-5	NA	TRBV20-1	TRBD1	TGCAGTGCTAGACTACCGGGACAGCCACGGCAGGGGAGTAGCAATCAGCCCCAGCATTTT	CSARLPGQPRQGSSNQPQHF
TRBJ1-1	many	TRBV11-2	NA	TGTGCCAGCAGCTTACCAGGGGTGATTCGTACTGAAGCTTTCTTT	CASSLPGVIRTEAFF
TRBJ1-1	NA	TRBV9	NA	TGTGCCAGCAGACCAGGACCGGGAAACACTGAAGCTTTCTTT	CASRPGPGNTEAFF
TRBJ2-7	many	TRBV29-1	NA	TGCAGCGTTGCATTCGACTACGAGCAGTACTTC	CSVAFDYEQYF
TRBJ1-2	many	TRBV28	TRBD1	TGTGCCAGCAGTCTGGGACAGGGGCGGAATGGCTACACCTTC	CASSLGQGRNGYTF
TRBJ1-6	many	TRBV10-3	NA	TGTGCCATCAGTGATCCAGGGTCGGAATCACCCCTCCACTTT	CAISDPGSESPLHF
TRBJ1-1	many	TRBV2	NA	TGTGCCAGCACCCTGCTTGACGGACCCGAGACTGAAGCTTTCTTT	CASTLLDGPETEAFF
TRBJ2-3	many	TRBV9	NA	TGTGCCAGCAGCGCCACCCGATGGGATACGCAGTATTTT	CASSATRWDTQYF
TRBJ2-1	many	TRBV20-1	NA	TGCAGTGCTAGGGTTAGCGGAGACCACAATGAGCAGTTCTTC	CSARVSGDHNEQFF
TRBJ2-2	many	TRBV4-1	NA	TGCGCCAGCAGACGCACGGGAGAAAGGACCGGGGAGCTGTTTTTT	CASRRTGERTGELFF
TRBJ2-3	many	TRBV6-1	NA	TGTGCCAGCAGTGAATTCCCGACGGTAGATAATACGCAGTATTTT	CASSEFPTVDNTQYF
TRBJ2-7	NA	TRBV20-1	TRBD1	TGCAGTGCTAGTTCCGGGACAGGGGGCTCCTACGAGCAGTACTTC	CSASSGTGGSYEQYF
TRBJ1-1	many	TRBV7-3	NA	TGTGCCAGCAGCCGGACGGAGAACACTGAAGCTTTCTTT	CASSRTENTEAFF
TRBJ2-2	few	TRBV12-3/TRBV12-4	TRBD2	TGTGCCAGCAGCCCAATAGCGGGAGGAGGCACCGGGGAGCTGTTTTTT	CASSPIAGGGTGELFF
TRBJ2-3	NA	TRBV28	NA	TGTGCCAGCAGTTCAGAGGCTTACAGGGGCACAGATACGCAGTATTTT	CASSSEAYRGTDTQYF
TRBJ2-3	NA	TRBV18	TRBD2	TGTGCCAGCTCACCTAGCGGGGGGGCTGCAGATACGCAGTATTTT	CASSPSGGAADTQYF
TRBJ2-7	many	TRBV5-1	NA	TGCGCCAGCAGACTCGTCGCGCCCCCCGGCGAGCAGTACTTC	CASRLVAPPGEQYF
TRBJ2-1	many	TRBV2	NA	TGTGCCAGCAGGAACGGAGCGAACTCCTACAATGAGCAGTTCTTC	CASRNGANSYNEQFF
TRBJ1-2	many	TRBV7-3	NA	TGTGCCAGCAGTACCAGGGCGCCGGATGGCTACACCTTC	CASSTRAPDGYTF
TRBJ2-5	NA	TRBV13	TRBD1	TGTGCCAGCAGCTCCTTCGGGACAGGTGGACAAGAGACCCAGTACTTC	CASSSFGTGGQETQYF
TRBJ2-3	many	TRBV10-3	NA	TGTGCCTTTGCTTCTTACCCCGATACGCAGTATTTT	CAFASYPDTQYF
TRBJ1-3	many	TRBV9	NA	TGTGCCAGCAGCGTAGCAGGAAACACCATATATTTT	CASSVAGNTIYF
TRBJ1-2	many	TRBV7-2	NA	TGTGCCAGCAGCCCGGGTCCAGGAGAAGCTATGGGCTATGGCTACACCTTC	CASSPGPGEAMGYGYTF
TRBJ2-7	many	TRBV5-7	TRBD1	TGTGCCAGCACCCTCATTAACACAGGGGTGCACGAGCAGTACTTC	CASTLINTGVHEQYF
TRBJ1-1	NA	TRBV9	NA	TGTGCCAGCAGCGTTAATTCCGGGAACACTGAAGCTTTCTTT	CASSVNSGNTEAFF
TRBJ2-1	NA	TRBV5-1	TRBD2	TGCGCCAGCAGCTCATCTACTAGCGGGAGAAGTGAGCAGTTCTTC	CASSSSTSGRSEQFF
TRBJ2-3	NA	TRBV4-2	TRBD2	TGTGCCAGCAGCCATCCCTCGGGAGGCGGGGCAGATACGCAGTATTTT	CASSHPSGGGADTQYF
TRBJ2-2	many	TRBV3-1	TRBD2	TGTGCCAGCAGCCAAGATCGACGGCGGGAGGGGGCCGGGGAGCTGTTTTTT	CASSQDRRREGAGELFF
TRBJ2-3	many	TRBV7-6	TRBD2	TGTGCCAGCAGCTCCGGACTAGCGGGGAAAGCAGATACGCAGTATTTT	CASSSGLAGKADTQYF